This TCR beta chain was sequenced in a study of molecular identifiers for immune sequencing clone quantification. Study background: Five aliquots were made in replicates from the RNA of approximately 20,000 or 98,000 naive CD8 cells, and four were sequenced. General study results and limits: Among effectors, clones above 20 RNA copies held over 98% of molecules; among naive cells, under 1%. Highly expanded clone sizes could be underestimated by identical TCR molecules sharing a barcode.

Sorting recovered naive CD8 T cells on a CD8+CD4-CCR7+CD45RA+ profile. A single record per CDR3 protein comes from TCRdb applying MiXCR to the PCR reads. The repertoire consists of about half a million distinct CDR3 sequences, with 20% to 25% occurring once and the leading ten covering about 0.8%. This clonotype was counted at least ten times. What it recognizes is unknown. The CDR3 sequence is 17 residues long. V was cut by 4 bases and J by 5 bases, with 20 bases left in between. The rearrangement joins TRBV23-1 to TRBJ1-4; D not resolved. TRBV23-1 is filed as an ORF, its function uncertain. The sequencing input was naive CD8+ T cells from blood, with Jurkat cell RNA spiked in. The subset denotes: FACS-sorted CD8+CD4-CCR7+CD45RA+ naive T cells. The TCR comes from a human donor in good health. Some libraries in this study had Jurkat cell RNA spiked in. The CDR3 nucleotides are TGCGCCAGCAGTCTACATTGGAGAGAGGAACCGAATGAAAAACTGTTTTTT. Protein sequence: CASSLHWREEPNEKLFF.